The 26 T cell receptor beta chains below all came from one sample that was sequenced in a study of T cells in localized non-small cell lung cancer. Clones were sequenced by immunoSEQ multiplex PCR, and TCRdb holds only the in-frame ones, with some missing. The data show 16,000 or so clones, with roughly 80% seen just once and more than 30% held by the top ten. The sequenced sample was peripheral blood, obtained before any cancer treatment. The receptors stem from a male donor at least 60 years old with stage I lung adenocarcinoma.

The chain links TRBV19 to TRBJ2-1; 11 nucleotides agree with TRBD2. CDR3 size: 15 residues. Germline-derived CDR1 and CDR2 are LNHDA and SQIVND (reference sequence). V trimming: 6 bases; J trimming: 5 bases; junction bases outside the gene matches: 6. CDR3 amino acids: CASRASGGKDNEQFF. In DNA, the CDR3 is TGTGCCAGTAGGGCTAGCGGGGGGAAGGACAATGAGCAGTTCTTC.

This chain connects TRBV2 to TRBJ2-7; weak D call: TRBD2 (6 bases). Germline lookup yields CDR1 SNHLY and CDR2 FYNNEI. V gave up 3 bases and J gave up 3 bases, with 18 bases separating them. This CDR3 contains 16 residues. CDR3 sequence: CASSEGDSGFSYEQYF. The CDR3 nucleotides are TGTGCCAGCAGTGAGGGTGATAGCGGCTTCAGCTACGAGCAGTACTTC.

The CDR3 coding sequence is TGCGCCAGCAGCCAAGGGTGGTCCGGGACAGGGGCTAACCATCAGCCCCAGCATTTT. Amino acid sequence: CASSQGWSGTGANHQPQHF. This chain joins TRBV4-1 and TRBJ1-5; 10 bases fit TRBD1. The trim removed 1 base at V and 5 bases at J, leaving 14 bases unmatched. Germline V gives CDR1 MGHRA, CDR2 YSYEKL. The CDR3 consists of 19 residues.

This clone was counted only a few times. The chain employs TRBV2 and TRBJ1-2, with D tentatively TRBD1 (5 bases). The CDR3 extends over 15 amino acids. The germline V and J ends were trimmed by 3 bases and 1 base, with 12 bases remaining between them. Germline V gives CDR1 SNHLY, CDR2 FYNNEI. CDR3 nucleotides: TGTGCCAGCAGTGAGGGGGGGGTCGATAACTATGGCTACACCTTC. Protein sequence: CASSEGGVDNYGYTF.

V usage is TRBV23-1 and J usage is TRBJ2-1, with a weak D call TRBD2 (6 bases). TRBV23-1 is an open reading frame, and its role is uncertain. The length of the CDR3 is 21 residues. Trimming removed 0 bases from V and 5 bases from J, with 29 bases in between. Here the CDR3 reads CASSQSNVGWDSQRSDNEQFF. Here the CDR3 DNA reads TGCGCCAGCAGTCAATCGAACGTAGGGTGGGACTCTCAAAGGTCCGACAATGAGCAGTTCTTC.

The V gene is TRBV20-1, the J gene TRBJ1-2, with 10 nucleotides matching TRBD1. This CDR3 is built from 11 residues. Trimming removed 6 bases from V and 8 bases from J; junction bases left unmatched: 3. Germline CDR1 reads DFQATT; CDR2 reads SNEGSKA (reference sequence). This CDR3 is CSAGGQGGYTF. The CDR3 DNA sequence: TGCAGTGCCGGGGGACAGGGGGGCTACACCTTC.

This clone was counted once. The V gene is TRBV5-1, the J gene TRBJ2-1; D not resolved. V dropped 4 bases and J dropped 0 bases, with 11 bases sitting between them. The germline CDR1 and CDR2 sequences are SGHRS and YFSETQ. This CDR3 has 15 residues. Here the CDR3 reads CASSPRESSYNEQFF. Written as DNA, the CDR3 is TGCGCCAGCAGCCCCCGTGAGAGCTCCTACAATGAGCAGTTCTTC.

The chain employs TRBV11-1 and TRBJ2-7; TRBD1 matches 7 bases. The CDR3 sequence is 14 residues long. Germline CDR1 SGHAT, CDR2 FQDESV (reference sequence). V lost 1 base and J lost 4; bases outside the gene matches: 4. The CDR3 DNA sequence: TGTGCCAGCAGCTTAGAAAACAGGGGATACGAGCAGTACTTC. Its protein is CASSLENRGYEQYF.

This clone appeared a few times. This chain's CDR3 is CASSFRDRGFYEQYF. The CDR3 nucleotides read TGTGCCAGCAGCTTCCGGGACAGGGGGTTCTACGAGCAGTACTTC. The J gene is TRBJ2-7, the V gene TRBV5-4; 11 bases are shared with TRBD1. There are 15 residues in the CDR3. V dropped 2 bases and J dropped 3; count of bases not matched to a gene: 4. CDR1 and CDR2 (germline): SGHNT, YYREEE (reference sequence).

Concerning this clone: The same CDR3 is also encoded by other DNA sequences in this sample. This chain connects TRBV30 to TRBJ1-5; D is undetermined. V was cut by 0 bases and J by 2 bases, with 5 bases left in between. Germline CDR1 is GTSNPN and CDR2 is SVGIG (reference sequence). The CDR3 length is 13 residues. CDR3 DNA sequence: TGTGCCTGGAGTGTCGGGGGCAATCAGCCCCAGCATTTT. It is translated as CAWSVGGNQPQHF.

This chain's CDR3 is CASSPYRGNQPQHF. CDR3 nucleotide sequence: TGTGCCAGCTCACCATACAGGGGGAATCAGCCCCAGCATTTT. The rearrangement joins TRBV18 to TRBJ1-5; 8 bases are shared with TRBD1. CDR3 length equals 14 residues. The V gene's germline CDR1 is KGHSH and CDR2 LQKENI. With V trimmed by 2 bases and J by 4 bases, 1 base remained unmatched.

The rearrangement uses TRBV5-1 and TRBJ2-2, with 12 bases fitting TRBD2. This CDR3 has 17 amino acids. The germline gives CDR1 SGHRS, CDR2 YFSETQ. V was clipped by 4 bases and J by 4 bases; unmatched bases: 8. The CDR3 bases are TGCGCCAGCAGCCCCCTACTAGCGGGGGGTGGCACCGGGGAGCTGTTTTTT. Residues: CASSPLLAGGGTGELFF.

Here the CDR3 reads CASSPGLAGSYEQYF. The CDR3 DNA reads as TGTGCCAGCAGCCCGGGACTAGCGGGATCCTACGAGCAGTACTTC. The rearrangement links TRBV5-4 to TRBJ2-7; 13 positions match TRBD2. This CDR3 is built from 15 residues. Losses at the gene ends were 4 bases for V and 1 base for J; bases not matched to a gene: 2. From germline, CDR1 is SGHNT and CDR2 YYREEE (reference sequence). Supplemented by reference TRBV5-4 and TRBJ2-7, the full variable domain reads ETGVTQSPTHLIKTRGQQVTLRCSSQSGHNTVSWYQQALGQGPQFIFQYYREEENGRGNFPPRFSGLQFPNYSSELNVNALELDDSALYLCASSPGLAGSYEQYFGPGTRLTVT.

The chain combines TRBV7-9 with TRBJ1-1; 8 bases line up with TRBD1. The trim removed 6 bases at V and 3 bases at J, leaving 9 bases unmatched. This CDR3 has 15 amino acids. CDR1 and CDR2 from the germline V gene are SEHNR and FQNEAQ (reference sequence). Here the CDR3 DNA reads TGTGCCAGCAGGGGGACAGGCGAGGGGGACACTGAAGCTTTCTTT. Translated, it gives CASRGTGEGDTEAFF.

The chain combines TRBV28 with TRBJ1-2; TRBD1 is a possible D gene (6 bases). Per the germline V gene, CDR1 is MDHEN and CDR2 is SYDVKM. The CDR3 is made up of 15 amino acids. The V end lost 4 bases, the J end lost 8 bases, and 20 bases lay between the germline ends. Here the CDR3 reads CASSSSGAATFGYTF. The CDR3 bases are TGTGCCAGCAGTTCCTCGGGGGCAGCGACTTTCGGCTACACCTTC.

This chain's CDR3 is CASSESENIQYF. In nucleotides, the CDR3 is TGTGCCAGCAGTGAGTCAGAGAACATTCAGTACTTC. The rearrangement joins TRBV2 to TRBJ2-4, with D hard to call. This CDR3 comprises 12 residues. The V end was cut by 3 bases, the J end by 7 bases, with 7 bases between. Looked up from germline, CDR1 is SNHLY and CDR2 is FYNNEI. Full variable domain (outside the CDR3, taken from reference TRBV2 and TRBJ2-4): EPEVTQTPSHQVTQMGQEVILRCVPISNHLYFYWYRQILGQKVEFLVSFYNNEISEKSEIFDDQFSVERPDGSNFTLKIRSTKLEDSAMYFCASSESENIQYFGAGTRLSVL.

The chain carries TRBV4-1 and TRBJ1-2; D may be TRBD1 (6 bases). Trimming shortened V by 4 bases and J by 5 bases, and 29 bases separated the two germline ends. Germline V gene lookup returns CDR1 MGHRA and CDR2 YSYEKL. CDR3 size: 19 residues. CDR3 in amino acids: CASSLQSGLSGGPVYGYTF. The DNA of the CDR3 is TGCGCCAGCAGCCTACAATCGGGCCTGAGCGGGGGGCCCGTGTATGGCTACACCTTC.

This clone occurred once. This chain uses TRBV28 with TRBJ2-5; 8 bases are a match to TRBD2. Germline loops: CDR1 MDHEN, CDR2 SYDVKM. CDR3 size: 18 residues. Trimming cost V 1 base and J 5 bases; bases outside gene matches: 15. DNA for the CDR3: TGTGCCAGCAGTTTATTAGGGGGTAGCGGGGCAAACGGGGAGACCCAGTACTTC. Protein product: CASSLLGGSGANGETQYF.

CDR3 in DNA: TGTGCCAGCAGCCCATTTTCATTAGGGGGCTACACCTTC. Protein sequence: CASSPFSLGGYTF. This chain links TRBV7-6 with TRBJ1-2; D unclear. The CDR3 contains 13 residues. The V end was cut by 5 bases, the J end by 8 bases, with 15 bases between. In germline, CDR1 is SGHVS, CDR2 FNYEAQ.

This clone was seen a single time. The CDR3 region is CASSVANEQFF. The CDR3 DNA reads TGTGCCAGCAGCGTAGCTAATGAGCAGTTCTTC. J is TRBJ2-1 and V is TRBV9; D is undetermined. Germline loops: CDR1 SGDLS, CDR2 YYNGEE. This CDR3 has 11 amino acids. Deletions cut 0 bases from V and 7 bases from J, with 2 bases between.

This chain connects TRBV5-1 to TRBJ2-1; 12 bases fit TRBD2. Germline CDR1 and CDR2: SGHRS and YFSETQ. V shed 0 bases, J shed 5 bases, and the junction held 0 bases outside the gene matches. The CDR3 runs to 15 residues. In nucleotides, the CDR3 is TGCGCCAGCAGCTTGGGGACTAGCGGGAACAATGAGCAGTTCTTC. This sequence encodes CASSLGTSGNNEQFF.

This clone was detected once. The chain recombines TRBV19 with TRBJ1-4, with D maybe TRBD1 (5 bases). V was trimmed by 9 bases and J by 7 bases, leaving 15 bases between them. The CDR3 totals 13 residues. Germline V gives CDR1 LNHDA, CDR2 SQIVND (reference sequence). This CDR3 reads CASSRGGIEKLFF. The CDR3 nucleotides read TGTGCCAGCTCGAGGGGAGGTATTGAAAAACTGTTTTTT.

The CDR3 reads CASSQERASGRHYEQYF. CDR3 DNA sequence: TGTGCCAGCAGCCAAGAGAGGGCCAGCGGGCGTCACTACGAGCAGTACTTC. This chain uses TRBV14 with TRBJ2-7; a weak D match, TRBD2 (6 bases). Germline lookup yields CDR1 SGHDN and CDR2 FVKESK. The V end was cut by 0 bases, the J end by 3 bases, with 18 bases between. The CDR3 runs to 17 residues.

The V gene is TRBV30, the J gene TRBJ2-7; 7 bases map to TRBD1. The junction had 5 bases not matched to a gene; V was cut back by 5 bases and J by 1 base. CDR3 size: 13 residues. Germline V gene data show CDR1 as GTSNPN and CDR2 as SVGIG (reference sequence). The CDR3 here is CAWLGDSSYEQYF. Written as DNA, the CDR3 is TGTGCCTGGTTAGGGGACAGTTCCTACGAGCAGTACTTC.

The CDR3 region is CASSLETANYGYTF. CDR3 nucleotides: TGTGCCAGCAGCTTAGAGACAGCGAACTATGGCTACACCTTC. The chain links TRBV7-2 to TRBJ1-2, with D possibly TRBD1 on 5 matching bases. Germline-derived CDR1 and CDR2 are SGHTA and FQGNSA. The V gene lost 1 base and the J gene lost 2 bases, with 8 bases spanning the gap. The CDR3 totals 14 residues.

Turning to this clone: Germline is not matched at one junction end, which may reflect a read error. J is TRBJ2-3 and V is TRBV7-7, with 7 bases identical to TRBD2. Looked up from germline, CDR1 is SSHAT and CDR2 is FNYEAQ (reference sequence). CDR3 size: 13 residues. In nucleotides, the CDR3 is TGTGCTAGCAGCTTGGGGGGGTCAGATACGCAGTATTTT. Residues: CASSLGGSDTQYF.